This TCR beta chain appears in the sequencing data of a study of blood T cell repertoires in COVID-19. Turning to the study itself: Both acute and convalescent COVID-19 samples were obtained from the United States, Italy and Spain. The cDNA or gDNA used as material had been derived from T cells, B-cell-depleted T cells, or PBMCs.

This CDR3 contains 16 residues. V shed 6 bases and J 2 bases; nucleotides not matched to a gene: 16. The germline gives CDR1 SQVTM, CDR2 ANQGSEA. Patients in Seattle were enrolled during active infection, then followed longitudinally. Original handling: By means of reference gene primer amplification, nucleated cell counts were estimated. Some clones are missing from TCRdb's copy, which holds only in-frame ones; the method was immunoSEQ multiplex PCR. The DNA was the basis for D and trimming; V, J and clone size are from that table. The repertoire holds about 500,000 clones, with around nine tenths as singletons.

This clonotype was obtained from a woman aged 45 to 65 with COVID-19, enrolled during active disease. Sequenced: peripheral blood. This rearrangement joins TRBV29-1 to TRBJ2-7, with 7 positions matching TRBD1. This chain's CDR3 is CSVLRSRGQPPYEQYF. CDR3 nucleotides: TGCAGCGTACTTCGGTCTAGGGGACAGCCACCCTACGAGCAGTACTTC.